The rows below give T cell receptor beta chains drawn from one sample of a study of cytomegalovirus exposure and HLA in healthy donors. Profiled with immunoSEQ multiplex PCR; TCRdb holds only in-frame clones, not every one. Among 150,000 or so clones, over 70% were seen once, and the ten largest hold around an eighth. Material for sequencing was PBMCs. The receptors were sampled from a woman in her 40s in good health and CMV-seronegative. CDR3s include the opening cysteine and the closing phenylalanine or tryptophan. A D gene is named only where the DNA matches it firmly. Expanded clones are given a class, and other clones once, few, many or no size at all.

j_gene: TRBJ1-4; abundance: -; d_gene: -; v_gene: TRBV9; CDR3nt: TGTGCCAGCAGCTTAACAGGGATTAATGAAAAACTGTTTTTT; CDR3aa: CASSLTGINEKLFF
j_gene: TRBJ2-7; abundance: once; d_gene: TRBD1; v_gene: TRBV6-8; CDR3nt: TGTGCCAGCAGTTGGACAGGGCACTACGAGCAGTACTTC; CDR3aa: CASSWTGHYEQYF
j_gene: TRBJ2-1; abundance: -; d_gene: -; v_gene: TRBV6-4; CDR3nt: TGTGCCAGCAGTGGTGGAGGGTCATTTTACAATGAGCAGTTCTTC; CDR3aa: CASSGGGSFYNEQFF
j_gene: TRBJ1-2; abundance: -; d_gene: -; v_gene: TRBV11-2; CDR3nt: TGTGCCAGCAGCTTGGGTCTGGGAAGGGGGACGAATACAGGGGGCTACACCTTC; CDR3aa: CASSLGLGRGTNTGGYTF
j_gene: TRBJ2-7; abundance: few; d_gene: TRBD2; v_gene: TRBV10-3; CDR3nt: TGTGCCATCAGTGAAGGGCGGGGGGGCCCCTACGAGCAGTACTTC; CDR3aa: CAISEGRGGPYEQYF
j_gene: TRBJ2-1; abundance: -; d_gene: TRBD2; v_gene: TRBV9; CDR3nt: TGTGCCAGCAGCGTAGGAGCGGGAGCCAATGAGCAGTTCTTC; CDR3aa: CASSVGAGANEQFF
j_gene: TRBJ2-7; abundance: -; d_gene: -; v_gene: TRBV29-1; CDR3nt: TGCAGCGGAATGCTAGAAGGTTCGTACGAGCAGTACTTC; CDR3aa: CSGMLEGSYEQYF
j_gene: TRBJ1-1; abundance: -; d_gene: TRBD1; v_gene: TRBV19; CDR3nt: TGTGCCATTGGACAGGAGAACACTGAAGCTTTCTTT; CDR3aa: CAIGQENTEAFF
j_gene: TRBJ1-5; abundance: -; d_gene: TRBD1; v_gene: TRBV10-2; CDR3nt: TGCGCCACTCAACAGGGGGCCATTCAGCCCCAGCATTTT; CDR3aa: CATQQGAIQPQHF
j_gene: TRBJ1-5; abundance: -; d_gene: -; v_gene: TRBV28; CDR3nt: TGTGCCAGCGGGCAGGGCCATCAGCCCCAGCATTTT; CDR3aa: CASGQGHQPQHF
j_gene: TRBJ1-2; abundance: -; d_gene: -; v_gene: TRBV18; CDR3nt: TGTGCCAGCTCACCCTCCACAGATGGCTACACCTTC; CDR3aa: CASSPSTDGYTF
j_gene: TRBJ2-7; abundance: -; d_gene: TRBD1; v_gene: TRBV9; CDR3nt: TGTGCCAGCAGCGTGGGACAGCATAACGAGCAGTACTTC; CDR3aa: CASSVGQHNEQYF
j_gene: TRBJ1-1; abundance: once; d_gene: -; v_gene: TRBV19; CDR3nt: TGTGCCAGTAGTACGGTTATGAACACTGAAGCTTTCTTT; CDR3aa: CASSTVMNTEAFF
j_gene: TRBJ1-5; abundance: -; d_gene: TRBD1; v_gene: TRBV7-9; CDR3nt: TGTGCCAGCAGCGTCGACCCGGGACAGGGGGCGTATAGCAATCAGCCCCAGCATTTT; CDR3aa: CASSVDPGQGAYSNQPQHF
j_gene: TRBJ1-1; abundance: -; d_gene: TRBD1; v_gene: TRBV5-1; CDR3nt: TGCGCCAGCAGCCTGGGACAGGGGATCACTGAAGCTTTCTTT; CDR3aa: CASSLGQGITEAFF
j_gene: TRBJ2-2; abundance: -; d_gene: TRBD2; v_gene: TRBV9; CDR3nt: TGTGCCAGCAGCTCCCGGCCGGGACTAGCGGGGGGCACCGGGGAGCTGTTTTTT; CDR3aa: CASSSRPGLAGGTGELFF
j_gene: TRBJ1-5; abundance: -; d_gene: TRBD1; v_gene: TRBV28; CDR3nt: TGTGCCAGCAGTTTAATGGACAGGGGTGGTAATCAGCCCCAGCATTTT; CDR3aa: CASSLMDRGGNQPQHF
j_gene: TRBJ1-1; abundance: -; d_gene: -; v_gene: TRBV28; CDR3nt: TGTGCCAGCAGTTTGTATGGGAGAGGGGGCACTGAAGCTTTCTTT; CDR3aa: CASSLYGRGGTEAFF
j_gene: TRBJ1-5; abundance: few; d_gene: -; v_gene: TRBV19; CDR3nt: TGTGCCAGTAGCCGCCGGGGGGATCAGCCCCAGCATTTT; CDR3aa: CASSRRGDQPQHF
j_gene: TRBJ2-1; abundance: -; d_gene: -; v_gene: TRBV7-9; CDR3nt: TGTGCCAGCAGCTTCATATGGCCCATCGAGCAGTTCTTC; CDR3aa: CASSFIWPIEQFF
j_gene: TRBJ2-3; abundance: -; d_gene: -; v_gene: TRBV6-1; CDR3nt: TGTGCCAGCAGTGAAGCAAGAGGGTCAGATACGCAGTATTTT; CDR3aa: CASSEARGSDTQYF
j_gene: TRBJ2-5; abundance: -; d_gene: TRBD2; v_gene: TRBV20-1; CDR3nt: TGCAGTGCCATAAGCGGGGGGACCCAGTACTTC; CDR3aa: CSAISGGTQYF
j_gene: TRBJ2-1; abundance: few; d_gene: -; v_gene: TRBV5-4; CDR3nt: TGTGCCAGCAGCCCCCCCGACTCACGGCGGGAGCAGTTCTTC; CDR3aa: CASSPPDSRREQFF
j_gene: TRBJ1-1; abundance: -; d_gene: -; v_gene: TRBV29-1; CDR3nt: TGCAGCGTCGAAGACATCACTGAAGCTTTCTTT; CDR3aa: CSVEDITEAFF
j_gene: TRBJ1-5; abundance: few; d_gene: -; v_gene: TRBV6-6; CDR3nt: TGTGCCAGCAGTCCAGGGTTGGATCAGCCCCAGCATTTT; CDR3aa: CASSPGLDQPQHF
j_gene: TRBJ1-1; abundance: -; d_gene: -; v_gene: TRBV28; CDR3nt: TGTGCCAGCCGAGGATCATTGGTAGATCTCTTT; CDR3aa: CASRGSLVDLF
j_gene: TRBJ2-7; abundance: -; d_gene: TRBD1; v_gene: TRBV11-2; CDR3nt: TGTGCCAGCAGCCCGGGACAGGGGTCGTCCGAGCAGTACTTC; CDR3aa: CASSPGQGSSEQYF
j_gene: TRBJ2-5; abundance: -; d_gene: TRBD2; v_gene: TRBV27; CDR3nt: TGTGCCAGCAGTCGTAATGGGGGGGGCGGGGGGGAGACCCAGTACTTC; CDR3aa: CASSRNGGGGGETQYF